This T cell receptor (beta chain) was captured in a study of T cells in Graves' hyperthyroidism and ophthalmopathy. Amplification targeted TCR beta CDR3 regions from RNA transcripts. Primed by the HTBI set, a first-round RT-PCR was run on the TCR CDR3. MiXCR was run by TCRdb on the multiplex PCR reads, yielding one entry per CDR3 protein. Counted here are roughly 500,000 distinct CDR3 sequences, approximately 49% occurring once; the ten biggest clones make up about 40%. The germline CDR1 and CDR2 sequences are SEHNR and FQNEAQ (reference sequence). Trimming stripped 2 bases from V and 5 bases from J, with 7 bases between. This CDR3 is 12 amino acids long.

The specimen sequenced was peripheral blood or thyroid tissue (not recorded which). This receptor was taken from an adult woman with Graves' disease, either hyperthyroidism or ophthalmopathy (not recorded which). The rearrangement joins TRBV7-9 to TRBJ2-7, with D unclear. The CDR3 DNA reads TGTGCCAGCAGCTTATCGACGAACGAGCAGTACTTC. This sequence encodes CASSLSTNEQYF. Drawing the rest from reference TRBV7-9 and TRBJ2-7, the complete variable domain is DTGVSQNPRHKITKRGQNVTFRCDPISEHNRLYWYRQTLGQGPEFLTYFQNEAQLEKSRLLSDRFSAERPKGSFSTLEIQRTEQGDSAMYLCASSLSTNEQYFGPGTRLTVT.